The sequence of this T cell receptor (beta chain) was determined in a study of blood T cell repertoires in COVID-19. Study at large: Recovered status in Cohort 3 required two negative PCRs, clearance, or symptom resolution. COVID-19 samples, acute and convalescent, were from the United States, Italy and Spain.

CDR1 and CDR2 from the germline V gene are LGHNA and YNFKEQ. This CDR3 spans 14 amino acids. V was trimmed by 4 bases and J by 6 bases, leaving 15 bases between them. In the original analysis: Estimation of nucleated cell counts relied on the amplification of reference gene primers. Clones were read by immunoSEQ multiplex PCR, and TCRdb kept only the in-frame ones, dropping some. That table is the source of V, J and clone size, and D and trimming were worked out from the DNA. The sample shows some 300,000 clones, 70% to 90% of them seen only once. Sample: PBMCs or T cells enriched from blood (not recorded which). This chain joins TRBV4-2 and TRBJ1-1; D may be TRBD1 (6 bases). The receptor was isolated from a woman aged 55-70 years in a cohort exposed to, infected with or recovered from COVID-19 (not recorded which). CDR3 residues: CASSLVTGSAEAFF. The CDR3 DNA reads as TGTGCCAGCAGCCTGGTAACAGGGTCGGCTGAAGCTTTCTTT.